This T cell receptor beta chain was identified in a study of blood T cells in healthy people across ages. Findings and caveats of the study: Unknown donor CMV status possibly confounded expanded clonotype changes.

About this clonotype itself: Antigen: not known.

A second PCR of 7 to 11 cycles used a sample-barcoded 5' primer and a J-beta primer mix. Per-sample output comprised a minimum of 2.5 million paired-end reads containing CDR3. TCRdb recomputed calls from the 5' RACE reads with MiXCR, one row per CDR3 protein. The sample has some 900,000 distinct CDR3 sequences, 48% seen once; the top ten hold roughly 13%. The clonotype comes from a man aged 25-45 years in good health. Specimen: blood.

CDR3 coding DNA: TGTGCCAGCAGTGCTGACAGGGGCAATTCACCCCTCCACTTT. Protein: CASSADRGNSPLHF. The gene calls are TRBV2 and TRBJ1-6, with 8 nucleotides matching TRBD1. CDR3 length: 14 residues. V lost 4 bases, J lost 7 bases, and 3 bases stayed unmatched. Germline V CDR1 and CDR2: SNHLY, FYNNEI.